The entry below describes one T cell receptor beta chain. The sample belongs to a study of blood T cell repertoires in COVID-19. Study in general: Samples representing acute and convalescent COVID-19 were sourced from the United States, Italy and Spain. T cells, B-cell-depleted T cells, or PBMCs supplied cDNA or gDNA.

V lost 3 bases to trimming and J lost 2 bases; unmatched junction nucleotides: 4. Germline V gene lookup returns CDR1 LGHNA and CDR2 YNFKEQ. The CDR3 runs to 16 residues. Seattle patients were enrolled while actively infected and followed longitudinally. Method: immunoSEQ multiplex PCR; TCRdb's copy keeps in-frame clones and lacks some. This table has more than 150,000 clones, approximately 80% appearing once. The sequencing sample was made of peripheral blood. The sequence was collected from an elderly woman with COVID-19, enrolled during active disease. The gene calls are TRBV4-2 and TRBJ2-1, with 10 bases fitting TRBD2. The CDR3 region is CASSQGSGRPYNEQFF. The CDR3 coding sequence is TGTGCCAGCAGCCAGGGTAGCGGGAGGCCCTACAATGAGCAGTTCTTC.